This T cell receptor beta chain was obtained from a study of spatial heterogeneity in lung cancer. By share, this clonotype ranks as medium-sized. Time point meaning: sample taken at primary tumor resection. The sequenced material consisted of unsorted whole RNA from tumor, nontumor lung or frozen PBMC. The donors comprised 60 to 85 untreated early-stage non-small cell lung cancer patients. One entry per CDR3 protein results from TCRdb running MiXCR on the 5' RACE reads. The data show 7,000 or so distinct CDR3 sequences, with approximately 5% seen just once and about 9% held by the top ten. V dropped 3 bases and J dropped 2 bases, with 11 bases sitting between them. The CDR3 length is 13 residues. Per the germline V gene, CDR1 is DFQATT and CDR2 is SNEGSKA (reference sequence).

This chain connects TRBV20-1 to TRBJ2-7; D is unclear. The sequencing used normal lung tissue next to the tumor, collected at surgery. The TCR comes from a female donor with early-stage non-small cell lung cancer. The CDR3 DNA reads as TGCAGTGCTAGCCCAGGCCCCACCTACGAGCAGTACTTC. Its translation is CSASPGPTYEQYF.